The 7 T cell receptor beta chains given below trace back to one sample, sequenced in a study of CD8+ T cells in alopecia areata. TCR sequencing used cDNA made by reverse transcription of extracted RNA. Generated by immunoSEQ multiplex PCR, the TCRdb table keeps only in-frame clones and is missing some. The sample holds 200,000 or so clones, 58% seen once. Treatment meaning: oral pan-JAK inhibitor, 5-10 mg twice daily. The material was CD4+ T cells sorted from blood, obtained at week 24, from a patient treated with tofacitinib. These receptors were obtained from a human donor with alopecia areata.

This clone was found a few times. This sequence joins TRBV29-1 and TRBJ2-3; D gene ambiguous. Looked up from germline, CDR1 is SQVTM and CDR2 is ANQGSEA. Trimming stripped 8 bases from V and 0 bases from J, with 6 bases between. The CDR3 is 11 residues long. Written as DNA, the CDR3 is TGCAGCCACGATAGCACAGATACGCAGTATTTT. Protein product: CSHDSTDTQYF.

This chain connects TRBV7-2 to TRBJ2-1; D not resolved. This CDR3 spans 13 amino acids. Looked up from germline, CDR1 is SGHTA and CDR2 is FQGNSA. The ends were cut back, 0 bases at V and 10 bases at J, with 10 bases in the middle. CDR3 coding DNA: TGTGCCAGCAGCTTAGCGAAGCTAGTCGAGCAGTTCTTC. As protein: CASSLAKLVEQFF.

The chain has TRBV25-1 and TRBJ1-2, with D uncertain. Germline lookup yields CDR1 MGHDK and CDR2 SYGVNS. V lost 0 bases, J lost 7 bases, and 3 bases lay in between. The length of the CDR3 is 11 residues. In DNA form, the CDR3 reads TGTGCCAGCAGTGAATATGGTGGCTACACCTTC. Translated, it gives CASSEYGGYTF.

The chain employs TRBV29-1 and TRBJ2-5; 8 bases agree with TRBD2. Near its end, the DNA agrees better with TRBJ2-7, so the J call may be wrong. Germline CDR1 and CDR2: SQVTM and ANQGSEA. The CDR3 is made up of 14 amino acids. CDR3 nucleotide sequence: TGCAGCGCCAACGGGGGGGCTTCGTCCTACGAGCAGTACTTC. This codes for CSANGGASSYEQYF.

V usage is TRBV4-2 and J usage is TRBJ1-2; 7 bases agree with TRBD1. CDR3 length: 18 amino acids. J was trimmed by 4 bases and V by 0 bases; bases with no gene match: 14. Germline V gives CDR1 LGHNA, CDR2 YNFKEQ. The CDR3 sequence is CASSQDLARGGASYGYTF. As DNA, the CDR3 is TGTGCCAGCAGCCAAGATCTAGCTCGAGGGGGCGCGTCCTATGGCTACACCTTC.

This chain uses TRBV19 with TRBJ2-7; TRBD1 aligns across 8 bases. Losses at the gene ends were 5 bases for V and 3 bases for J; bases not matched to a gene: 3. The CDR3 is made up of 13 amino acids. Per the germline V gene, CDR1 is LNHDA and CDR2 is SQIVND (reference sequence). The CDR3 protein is CASSLTGGYEQYF. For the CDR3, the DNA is TGTGCCAGTAGTCTCACAGGGGGCTACGAGCAGTACTTC.

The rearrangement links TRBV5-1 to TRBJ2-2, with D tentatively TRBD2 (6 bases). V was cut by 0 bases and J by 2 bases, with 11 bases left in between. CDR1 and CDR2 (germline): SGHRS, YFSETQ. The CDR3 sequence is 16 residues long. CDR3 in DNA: TGCGCCAGCAGCTTGGCGGGGGAGTTTAACACCGGGGAGCTGTTTTTT. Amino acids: CASSLAGEFNTGELFF. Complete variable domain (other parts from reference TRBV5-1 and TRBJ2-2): KAGVTQTPRYLIKTRGQQVTLSCSPISGHRSVSWYQQTPGQGLQFLFEYFSETQRNKGNFPGRFSGRQFSNSRSEMNVSTLELGDSALYLCASSLAGEFNTGELFFGEGSRLTVL.